A single sample is the source of the 21 T cell receptor beta chains below, sequenced in a study of OX40 agonist ivuxolimab in advanced cancers. Repertoires were generated with immunoSEQ multiplex PCR, while TCRdb's copy carries only in-frame clones and drops some. The table records 55,000 to 60,000 clones, 88% of them present only once. The material was CD4+ or CD8+ T cells sorted from blood, obtained in a trial of the OX40 agonist ivuxolimab. Receptors were obtained from an adult with an advanced solid tumor such as melanoma, head and neck, liver or kidney cancer.

The chain joins TRBV28 to TRBJ2-5; D might be TRBD1 or TRBD2, each matching 5 bases. There are 14 residues in the CDR3. V lost 2 bases and J lost 1, with 8 bases in between. Looked up from germline, CDR1 is MDHEN and CDR2 is SYDVKM. DNA of the CDR3: TGTGCCAGCAGTTTACCGGGACGCCAAGAGACCCAGTACTTC. Translating it yields CASSLPGRQETQYF.

The V call is TRBV7-9, the J call TRBJ2-2, with D possibly matching TRBD1 (6 bases). CDR1 and CDR2 from the germline V gene are SEHNR and FQNEAQ (reference sequence). Trimming left V 3 bases short and J 0 bases short, with 8 bases between. The CDR3 sequence is 15 residues long. Here the CDR3 DNA reads TGTGCCAGCAGCTTTAAGGGGGCGAACACCGGGGAGCTGTTTTTT. Translation: CASSFKGANTGELFF.

CDR3 amino acids: CASSEWAGQGYSYEQYF. The CDR3 nucleotides are TGCGCCAGCAGTGAGTGGGCAGGCCAAGGCTATTCCTACGAGCAGTACTTC. The chain has TRBV10-2 and TRBJ2-7; no clear D. V lost 1 base and J 1 base, leaving 17 bases between the germline ends. The CDR3 covers 17 residues. Germline CDR1 reads WSHSY; CDR2 reads SAAADI.

This rearrangement joins TRBV19 to TRBJ2-7; 10 nucleotides match TRBD2. Germline-derived CDR1 and CDR2 are LNHDA and SQIVND (reference sequence). CDR3 length: 16 amino acids. J was trimmed by 5 bases and V by 4 bases; bases with no gene match: 11. For the CDR3, the DNA is TGTGCCAGTAGTACTTCGGCTAGCGGGAGATCCCACGAGCAGTACTTC. As protein: CASSTSASGRSHEQYF.

The chain combines TRBV15 with TRBJ2-1; D gene uncertain. V was cut by 1 base and J by 15 bases, with 13 bases left in between. CDR1 LNHNV and CDR2 YYDKDF come from the germline V gene (reference sequence). CDR3 length equals 12 residues. CDR3 in DNA: TGTGCCACCAGCAGAGGTGAGAAGTTCCCGTTCTTC. Amino acids: CATSRGEKFPFF.

V is TRBV2 and J is TRBJ2-2; D is unclear. This CDR3 comprises 11 residues. Trimming shortened V by 7 bases and J by 4 bases, and 4 bases separated the two germline ends. The germline CDR1 and CDR2 sequences are SNHLY and FYNNEI. The CDR3 bases are TGTGCCAGCACCCTCACCGGGGAGCTGTTTTTT. Residues: CASTLTGELFF.

The chain is built from TRBV28 and TRBJ2-7; the D is unclear. Germline V gene lookup returns CDR1 MDHEN and CDR2 SYDVKM. V was shortened by 1 base and J by 5 bases, with 15 bases between the two germline ends. The CDR3 length is 15 residues. The CDR3 DNA sequence: TGTGCCAGCAGTTTATTCTCTGCAGGTCATAACGAGCAGTACTTC. This sequence encodes CASSLFSAGHNEQYF.

The CDR3 spells CAWSVFRVADTQYF. The CDR3 nucleotides are TGTGCCTGGAGTGTATTCCGGGTAGCAGATACGCAGTATTTT. The chain combines TRBV30 with TRBJ2-3; D is ambiguous. The V end lost 0 bases, the J end lost 4 bases, and 11 bases lay between the germline ends. The germline CDR1 and CDR2 sequences are GTSNPN and SVGIG (reference sequence). CDR3 length: 14 amino acids.

The chain recombines TRBV7-2 with TRBJ2-7; TRBD2 matches at 10 bases. CDR3 length: 14 residues. Losses at the gene ends were 6 bases for V and 6 bases for J; bases not matched to a gene: 8. Germline V gives CDR1 SGHTA, CDR2 FQGNSA. CDR3 bases: TGTGCCAGCAGTTCTAGCGGGAGTATTACCGAGCAGTACTTC. It specifies CASSSSGSITEQYF.

The chain has TRBV6-5 and TRBJ1-4, with a tentative D call TRBD1 (5 bases). V was clipped by 6 bases and J by 6 bases, with 11 bases between them. Germline V gives CDR1 MNHEY, CDR2 SVGAGI. The CDR3 extends over 13 amino acids. CDR3 nucleotides: TGTGCCAGCAGAGGGACCGGACATGAAAAACTGTTTTTT. It encodes CASRGTGHEKLFF.

This sequence joins TRBV10-3 and TRBJ2-3, with D possibly TRBD2 on 5 matching bases. The V end was cut by 4 bases, the J end by 3 bases, with 11 bases between. Germline V gene data show CDR1 as ENHRY and CDR2 as SYGVKD. The CDR3 has 14 amino acids. The CDR3 DNA reads as TGTGCCATCAGTGGGACTCCTGCTACAGATACGCAGTATTTT. It codes for CAISGTPATDTQYF.

The V and J genes are TRBV7-2 and TRBJ2-5, with TRBD2 identical over 11 bases. This CDR3 spans 15 amino acids. Unmatched junction bases numbered 9, after V lost 1 base and J lost 11 bases. The germline CDR1 and CDR2 sequences are SGHTA and FQGNSA. The CDR3 DNA reads TGTGCCAGCAGCTTAGGGCTAGCGGGAGGCGGTGAGCAGTACTTC. Translating it yields CASSLGLAGGGEQYF.

The V gene is TRBV5-1, the J gene TRBJ1-2, with 10 bases aligning to TRBD1. Germline lookup yields CDR1 SGHRS and CDR2 YFSETQ. This CDR3 region has 14 residues. The V segment lost 4 bases and the J segment 2 bases; nucleotides outside the gene matches: 2. CDR3: CASSQTGGNYGYTF. The CDR3 DNA follows: TGCGCCAGCAGCCAGACAGGGGGCAACTATGGCTACACCTTC.

This rearrangement joins TRBV5-1 to TRBJ2-6, with TRBD1 as a possible D gene (6 bases). Germline V CDR1 and CDR2: SGHRS, YFSETQ. V lost 4 bases, J lost 4 bases, and 18 bases lay in between. The CDR3 sequence is 17 residues long. The CDR3 sequence is CASSTEFTGNGANVLTF. The CDR3 DNA sequence: TGCGCCAGCAGCACGGAATTCACAGGGAACGGGGCCAACGTCCTGACTTTC.

Points on this clone: Relative to the germline gene, one junction end is altered; a read error may explain this. The chain has TRBV4-1 and TRBJ1-2, with 7 bases fitting TRBD1. Germline CDR1 reads MGHRA; CDR2 reads YSYEKL. The CDR3 is 12 amino acids. The CDR3 here is CASSQGDRVLTF. CDR3 DNA sequence: TGCGCCAGCAGCCAAGGGGACAGAGTCCTTACGTTC.

This clone was recorded only once. For the CDR3, the DNA is TGTGCCAGTAGTAGTCATCACAGGGGGAGCAATCAGCCCCAGCATTTT. This sequence encodes CASSSHHRGSNQPQHF. The rearrangement joins TRBV19 to TRBJ1-5, with 8 bases aligning to TRBD1. This CDR3 has 16 amino acids. The ends lost 4 bases at V and 1 base at J; junction bases unmatched: 6. Germline CDR1 reads LNHDA; CDR2 reads SQIVND (reference sequence).

The chain uses TRBV19 and TRBJ1-5, with D possibly TRBD1 on 5 matching bases. This CDR3 has 14 residues. CDR1 and CDR2 from the germline V gene are LNHDA and SQIVND (reference sequence). V lost 3 bases and J lost 7, with 13 bases in between. The CDR3 coding sequence is TGTGCCAGTAGTATTAGGGGTTTCGAACAGCCCCAGCATTTT. It yields the protein CASSIRGFEQPQHF.

This clone was picked up a small number of times. The CDR3 spells CASSFRGRASNTGELFF. The CDR3 DNA reads as TGTGCCAGTAGTTTTCGCGGGAGGGCCTCGAACACCGGGGAGCTGTTTTTT. The chain recombines TRBV19 with TRBJ2-2; the match to TRBD2 covers 9 bases. The CDR3 runs 17 residues. Germline values: CDR1 LNHDA, CDR2 SQIVND (reference sequence). V lost 5 bases to trimming and J lost 0 bases; unmatched junction nucleotides: 7.

The chain links TRBV5-1 to TRBJ2-6; D is unclear. CDR3 length equals 14 residues. Trimming removed 1 base at V and 2 bases at J, with 4 bases between. Germline lookup yields CDR1 SGHRS and CDR2 YFSETQ. The DNA for the CDR3 is TGCGCCAGCAGCTTGAACCCTGGGGCCAACGTCCTGACTTTC. Its translation: CASSLNPGANVLTF.

The rearrangement joins TRBV28 to TRBJ2-5; D could derive from TRBD1 or TRBD2 (5 bases each). The germline gives CDR1 MDHEN, CDR2 SYDVKM. Trimming removed 7 bases from V and 1 base from J, with 10 bases in between. The CDR3 runs to 13 residues. The DNA for the CDR3 is TGTGCCAGCACCTTCGGGGCCCAAGAGACCCAGTACTTC. This encodes CASTFGAQETQYF.

This clone has only one observation. The J gene is TRBJ2-7, the V gene TRBV28; 7 bases are a match to TRBD2. The CDR3 sequence is 14 residues long. Germline CDR1 is MDHEN and CDR2 is SYDVKM. V dropped 7 bases and J dropped 4; count of bases not matched to a gene: 10. The CDR3: CASTELGGRYEQYF. CDR3 bases: TGTGCCAGCACCGAATTAGGCGGGAGATACGAGCAGTACTTC.